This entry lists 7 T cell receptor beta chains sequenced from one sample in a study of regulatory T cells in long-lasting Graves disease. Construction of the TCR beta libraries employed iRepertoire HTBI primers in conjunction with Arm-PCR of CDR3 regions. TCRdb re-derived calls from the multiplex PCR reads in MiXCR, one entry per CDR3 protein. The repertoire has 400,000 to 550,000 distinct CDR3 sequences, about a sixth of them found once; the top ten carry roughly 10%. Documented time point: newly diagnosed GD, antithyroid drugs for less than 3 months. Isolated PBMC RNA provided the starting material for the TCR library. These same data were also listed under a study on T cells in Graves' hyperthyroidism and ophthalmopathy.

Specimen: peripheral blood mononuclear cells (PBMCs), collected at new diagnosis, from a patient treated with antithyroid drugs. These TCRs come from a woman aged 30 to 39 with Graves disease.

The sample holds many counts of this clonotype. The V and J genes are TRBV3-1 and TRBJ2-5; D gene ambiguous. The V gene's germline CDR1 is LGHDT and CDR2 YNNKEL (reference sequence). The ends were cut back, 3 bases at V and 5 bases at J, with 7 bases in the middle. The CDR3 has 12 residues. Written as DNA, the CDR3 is TGTGCCAGCAGCCACTTAGGGGAGACCCAGTACTTC. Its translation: CASSHLGETQYF.

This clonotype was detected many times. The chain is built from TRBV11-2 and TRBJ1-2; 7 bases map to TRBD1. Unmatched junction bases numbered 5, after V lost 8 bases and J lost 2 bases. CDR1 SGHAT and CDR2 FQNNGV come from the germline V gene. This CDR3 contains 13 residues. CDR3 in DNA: TGTGCCAGCGCGGACAGGAGGAACTATGGCTACACCTTC. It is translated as CASADRRNYGYTF.

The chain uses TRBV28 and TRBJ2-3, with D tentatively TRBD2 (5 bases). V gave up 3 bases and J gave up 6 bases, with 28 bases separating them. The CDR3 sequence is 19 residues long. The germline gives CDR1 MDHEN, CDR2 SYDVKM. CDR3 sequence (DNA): TGTGCCAGCAGTTTCCCCGGCCCCGGGAAGGGTCTGCGATATGATACGCAGTATTTT. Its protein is CASSFPGPGKGLRYDTQYF.

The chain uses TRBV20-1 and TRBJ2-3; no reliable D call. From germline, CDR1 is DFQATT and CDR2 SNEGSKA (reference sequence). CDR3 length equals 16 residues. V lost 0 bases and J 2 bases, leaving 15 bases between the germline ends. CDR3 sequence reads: CSARDLEKLTTDTQYF. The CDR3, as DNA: TGCAGTGCTAGAGATCTGGAAAAACTTACCACAGATACGCAGTATTTT.

CDR3 protein: CAWSPLGVSEQFF. The CDR3 region has the DNA TGTGCCTGGAGTCCTCTGGGAGTAAGTGAGCAGTTCTTC. The chain uses TRBV30 and TRBJ2-1; a possible D gene is TRBD2 (5 bases). The V gene's germline CDR1 is GTSNPN and CDR2 SVGIG (reference sequence). V lost 2 bases, J lost 9 bases, and 14 bases lay in between. This CDR3 spans 13 amino acids.

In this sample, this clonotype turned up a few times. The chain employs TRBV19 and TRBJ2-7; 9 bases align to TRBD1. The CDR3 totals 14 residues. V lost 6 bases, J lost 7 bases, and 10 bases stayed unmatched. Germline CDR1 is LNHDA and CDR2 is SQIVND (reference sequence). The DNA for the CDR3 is TGTGCCAGTAGGGTGGGACAGGGCTTGCGGGAGCAGTACTTC. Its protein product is CASRVGQGLREQYF.

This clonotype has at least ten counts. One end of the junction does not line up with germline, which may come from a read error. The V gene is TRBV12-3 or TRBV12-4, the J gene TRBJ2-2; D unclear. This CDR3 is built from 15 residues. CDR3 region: CASRLAPANTGELFF. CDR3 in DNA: TGTGCCAGCAGATTAGCCCCGGCGAACACCGGGGAGCTGTTTTTT.